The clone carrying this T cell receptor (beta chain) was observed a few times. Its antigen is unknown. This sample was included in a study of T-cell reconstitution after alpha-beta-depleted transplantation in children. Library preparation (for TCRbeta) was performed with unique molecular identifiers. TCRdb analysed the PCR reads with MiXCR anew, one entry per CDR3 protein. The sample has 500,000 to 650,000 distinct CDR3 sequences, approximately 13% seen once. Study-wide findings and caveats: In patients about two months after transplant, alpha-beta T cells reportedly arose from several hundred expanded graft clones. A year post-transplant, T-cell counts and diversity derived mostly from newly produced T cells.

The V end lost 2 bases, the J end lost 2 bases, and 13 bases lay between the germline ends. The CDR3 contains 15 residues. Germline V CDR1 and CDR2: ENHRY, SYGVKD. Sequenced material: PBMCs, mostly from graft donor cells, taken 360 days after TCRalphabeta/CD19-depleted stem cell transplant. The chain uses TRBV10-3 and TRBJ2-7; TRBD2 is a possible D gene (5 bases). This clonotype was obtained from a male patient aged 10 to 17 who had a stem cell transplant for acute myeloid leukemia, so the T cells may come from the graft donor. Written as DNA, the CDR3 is TGTGCCATCAGTGAGGAGCGGCTACTAACCTACGAGCAGTACTTC. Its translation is CAISEERLLTYEQYF.